This T cell receptor (beta chain) comes out of a study of blood T cell repertoires in COVID-19. The overall study: Collection of acute and convalescent COVID-19 samples took place in the United States, Italy and Spain. PBMCs, B-cell-depleted T cells, or T cells were the source of the cDNA or gDNA that made up the material.

Original analysis: Reference gene primers were amplified, and this amplification served to estimate nucleated cell counts. Using immunoSEQ multiplex PCR, the repertoire was profiled, and TCRdb retains in-frame clones only, with some absent. V and J calls and clone size are given by that table; D and trimming were obtained from the DNA. The sample lists approximately 230,000 clones; around 88% were seen once. Trimming stripped 0 bases from V and 7 bases from J, with 13 bases between. The CDR3 is 15 residues long. Germline lookup yields CDR1 MGHRA and CDR2 YSYEKL. The V gene is TRBV4-1, the J gene TRBJ1-5; possible D gene TRBD1, 6 bases. The sequence derives from an elderly man with acute or convalescent COVID-19. The sample taken for sequencing was peripheral blood. For the CDR3, the DNA is TGCGCCAGCAGCCAAGATTCGGGGGGCTGGCAGCCCCAGCATTTT. Residues: CASSQDSGGWQPQHF.